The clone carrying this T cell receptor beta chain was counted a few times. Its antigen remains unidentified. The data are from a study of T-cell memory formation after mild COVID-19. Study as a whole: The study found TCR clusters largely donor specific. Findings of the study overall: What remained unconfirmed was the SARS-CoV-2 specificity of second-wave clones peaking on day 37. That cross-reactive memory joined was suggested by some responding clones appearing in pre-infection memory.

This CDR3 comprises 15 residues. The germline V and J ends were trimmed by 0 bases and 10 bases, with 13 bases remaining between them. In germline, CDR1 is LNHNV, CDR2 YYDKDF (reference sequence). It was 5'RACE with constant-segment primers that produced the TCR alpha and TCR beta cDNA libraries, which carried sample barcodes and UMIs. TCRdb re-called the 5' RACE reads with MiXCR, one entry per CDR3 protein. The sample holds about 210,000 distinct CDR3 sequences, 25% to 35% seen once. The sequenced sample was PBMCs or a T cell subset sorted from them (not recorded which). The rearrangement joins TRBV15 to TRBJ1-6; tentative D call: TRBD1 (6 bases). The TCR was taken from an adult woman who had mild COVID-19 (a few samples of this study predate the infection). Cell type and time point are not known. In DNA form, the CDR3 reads TGTGCCACCAGCAGAGACATTGCAGGGGTCTCACCCCTCCACTTT. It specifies CATSRDIAGVSPLHF.